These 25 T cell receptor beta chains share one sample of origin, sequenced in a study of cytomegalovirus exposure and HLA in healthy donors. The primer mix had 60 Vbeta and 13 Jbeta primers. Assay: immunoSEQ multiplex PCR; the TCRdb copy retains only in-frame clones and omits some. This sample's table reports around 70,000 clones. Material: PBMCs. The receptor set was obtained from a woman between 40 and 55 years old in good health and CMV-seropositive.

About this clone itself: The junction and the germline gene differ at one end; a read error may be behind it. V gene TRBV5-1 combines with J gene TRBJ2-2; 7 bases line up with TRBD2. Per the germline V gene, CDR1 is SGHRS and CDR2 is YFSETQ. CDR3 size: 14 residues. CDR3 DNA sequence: TGCGCCAGCAGCTTGGTCCAGAAGGGCGGGGGGCTGTTTTTT. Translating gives CASSLVQKGGGLFF.

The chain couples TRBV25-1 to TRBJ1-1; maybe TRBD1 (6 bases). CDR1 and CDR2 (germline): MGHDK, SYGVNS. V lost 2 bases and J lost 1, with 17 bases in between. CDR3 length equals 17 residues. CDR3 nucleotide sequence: TGTGCCAGCAGTGAAAGTATTCTGGGGGCAACGAACACTGAAGCTTTCTTT. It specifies CASSESILGATNTEAFF.

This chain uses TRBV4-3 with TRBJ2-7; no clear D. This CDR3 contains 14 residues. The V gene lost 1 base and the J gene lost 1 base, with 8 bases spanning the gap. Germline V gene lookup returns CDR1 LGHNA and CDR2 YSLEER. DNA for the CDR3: TGCGCCAGCAGCCAAGTTTACGGGTCCTACGAGCAGTACTTC. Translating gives CASSQVYGSYEQYF.

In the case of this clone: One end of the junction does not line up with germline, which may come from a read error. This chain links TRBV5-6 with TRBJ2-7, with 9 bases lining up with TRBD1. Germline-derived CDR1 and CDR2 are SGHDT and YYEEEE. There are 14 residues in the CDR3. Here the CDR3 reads CARSLDRGVYEQYF. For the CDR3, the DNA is TGTGCCCGCAGCTTGGACAGGGGAGTCTACGAGCAGTACTTC.

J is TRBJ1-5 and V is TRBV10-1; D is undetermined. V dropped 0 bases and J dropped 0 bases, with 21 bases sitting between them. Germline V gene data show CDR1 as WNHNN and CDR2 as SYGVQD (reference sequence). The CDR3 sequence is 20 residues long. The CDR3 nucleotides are TGCGCCAGCAGTGAGTCCTTAGGAAGGGTGGAGGAGATTAGCAATCAGCCCCAGCATTTT. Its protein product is CASSESLGRVEEISNQPQHF.

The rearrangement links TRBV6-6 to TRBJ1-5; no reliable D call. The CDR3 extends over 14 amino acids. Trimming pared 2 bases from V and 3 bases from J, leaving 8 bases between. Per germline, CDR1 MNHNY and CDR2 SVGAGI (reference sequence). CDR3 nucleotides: TGTGCCAGCAGTTACGCAGATAACAATCAGCCCCAGCATTTT. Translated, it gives CASSYADNNQPQHF.

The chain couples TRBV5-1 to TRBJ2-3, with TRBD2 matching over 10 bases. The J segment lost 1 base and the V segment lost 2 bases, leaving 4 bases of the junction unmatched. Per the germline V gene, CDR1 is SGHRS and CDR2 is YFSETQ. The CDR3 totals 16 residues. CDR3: CASSFTGTSGTDTQYF. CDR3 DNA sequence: TGCGCCAGCAGCTTTACCGGGACTAGCGGCACAGATACGCAGTATTTT.

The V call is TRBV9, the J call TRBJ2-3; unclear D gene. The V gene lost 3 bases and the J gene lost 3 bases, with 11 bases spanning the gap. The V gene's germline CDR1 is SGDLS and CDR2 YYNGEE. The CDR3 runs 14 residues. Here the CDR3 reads CASSASSQTDTQYF. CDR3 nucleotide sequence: TGTGCCAGCAGCGCCTCCTCCCAGACAGATACGCAGTATTTT.

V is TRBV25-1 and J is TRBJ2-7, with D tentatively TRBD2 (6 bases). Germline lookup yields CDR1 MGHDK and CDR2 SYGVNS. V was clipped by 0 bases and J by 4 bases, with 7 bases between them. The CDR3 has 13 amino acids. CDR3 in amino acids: CASSEYGGYEQYF. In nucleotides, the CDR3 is TGTGCCAGCAGTGAATATGGGGGGTACGAGCAGTACTTC.

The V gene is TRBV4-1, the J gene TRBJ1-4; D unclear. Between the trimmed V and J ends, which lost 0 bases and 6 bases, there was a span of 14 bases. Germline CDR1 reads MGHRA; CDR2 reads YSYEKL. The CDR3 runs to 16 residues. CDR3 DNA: TGCGCCAGCAGCCAAGATCATCGAGGGTTTGATGAAAAACTGTTTTTT. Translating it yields CASSQDHRGFDEKLFF.

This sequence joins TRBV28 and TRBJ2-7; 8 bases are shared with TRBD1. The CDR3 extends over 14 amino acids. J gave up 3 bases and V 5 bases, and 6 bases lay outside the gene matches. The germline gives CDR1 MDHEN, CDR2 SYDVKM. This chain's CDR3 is CASSMGTGFYEQYF. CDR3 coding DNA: TGTGCCAGCAGTATGGGGACAGGATTCTACGAGCAGTACTTC.

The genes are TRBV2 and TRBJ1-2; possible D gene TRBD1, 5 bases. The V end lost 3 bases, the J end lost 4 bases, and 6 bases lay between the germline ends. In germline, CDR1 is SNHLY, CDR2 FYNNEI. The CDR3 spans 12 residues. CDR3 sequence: CASSEQGYGYTF. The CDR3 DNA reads TGTGCCAGCAGTGAGCAGGGCTATGGCTACACCTTC.

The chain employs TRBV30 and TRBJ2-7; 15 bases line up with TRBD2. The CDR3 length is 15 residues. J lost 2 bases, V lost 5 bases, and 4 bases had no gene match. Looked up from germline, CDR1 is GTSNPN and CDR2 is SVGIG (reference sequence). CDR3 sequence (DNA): TGTGCCTGGGCGGGACTAGCGGGAGGAACCTACGAGCAGTACTTC. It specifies CAWAGLAGGTYEQYF.

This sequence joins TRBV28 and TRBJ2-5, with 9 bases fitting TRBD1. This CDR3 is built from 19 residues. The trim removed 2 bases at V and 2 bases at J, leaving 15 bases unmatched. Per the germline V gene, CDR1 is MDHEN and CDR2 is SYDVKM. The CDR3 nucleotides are TGTGCCAGCAGTTTAGAGGACAGGGGCCTTGACCCACATCAAGAGACCCAGTACTTC. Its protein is CASSLEDRGLDPHQETQYF.

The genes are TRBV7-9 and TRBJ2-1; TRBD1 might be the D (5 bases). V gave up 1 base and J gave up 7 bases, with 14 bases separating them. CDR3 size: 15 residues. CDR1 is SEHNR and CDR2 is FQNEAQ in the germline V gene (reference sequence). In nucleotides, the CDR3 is TGTGCCAGCAGCTTAGAAGGGTCGGCAGGGAATGAGCAGTTCTTC. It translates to CASSLEGSAGNEQFF.

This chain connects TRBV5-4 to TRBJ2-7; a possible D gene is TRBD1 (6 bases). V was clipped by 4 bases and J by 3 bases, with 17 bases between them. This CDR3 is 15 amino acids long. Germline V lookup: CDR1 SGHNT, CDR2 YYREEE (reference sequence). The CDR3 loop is CASSIQGATDYEQYF. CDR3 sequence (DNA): TGTGCCAGCAGCATACAGGGCGCTACTGACTACGAGCAGTACTTC.

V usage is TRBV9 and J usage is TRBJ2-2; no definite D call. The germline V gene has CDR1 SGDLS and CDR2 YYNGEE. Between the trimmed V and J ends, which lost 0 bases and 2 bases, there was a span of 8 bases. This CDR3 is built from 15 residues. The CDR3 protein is CASSVVAVNTGELFF. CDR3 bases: TGTGCCAGCAGCGTAGTGGCAGTAAACACCGGGGAGCTGTTTTTT.

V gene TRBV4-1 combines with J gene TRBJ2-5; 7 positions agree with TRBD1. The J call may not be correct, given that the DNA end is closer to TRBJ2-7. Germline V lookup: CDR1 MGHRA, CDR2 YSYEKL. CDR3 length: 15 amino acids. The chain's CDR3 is CASSQAVTGLYEQYF. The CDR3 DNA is TGCGCCAGCAGCCAAGCAGTGACAGGGCTTTACGAGCAGTACTTC.

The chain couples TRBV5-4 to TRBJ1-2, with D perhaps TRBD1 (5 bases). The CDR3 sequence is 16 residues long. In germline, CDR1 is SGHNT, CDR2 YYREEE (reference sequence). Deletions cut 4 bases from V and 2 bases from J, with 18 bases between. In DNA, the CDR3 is TGTGCCAGCAGCCGAAGTTTGGGGGAGGTCAACTATGGCTACACCTTC. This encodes CASSRSLGEVNYGYTF.

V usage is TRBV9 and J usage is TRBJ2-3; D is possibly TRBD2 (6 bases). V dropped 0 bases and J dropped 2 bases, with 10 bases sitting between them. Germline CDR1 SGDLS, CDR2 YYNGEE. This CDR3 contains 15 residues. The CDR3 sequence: CASSVGREYTDTQYF. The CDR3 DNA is TGTGCCAGCAGCGTAGGGCGGGAATACACAGATACGCAGTATTTT.

Here the CDR3 reads CASSGTAINTEAFF. DNA for the CDR3: TGTGCCAGTAGTGGGACAGCCATCAACACTGAAGCTTTCTTT. This rearrangement joins TRBV19 to TRBJ1-1, with 7 bases fitting TRBD1. V lost 5 bases and J lost 2; bases outside the gene matches: 5. This CDR3 is built from 14 residues. The germline gives CDR1 LNHDA, CDR2 SQIVND (reference sequence).

The CDR3 DNA reads as TGTGCCACCAGCAGAGACATACAGGGCCCCATCTCCTACGAGCAGTACTTC. Translated: CATSRDIQGPISYEQYF. V gene TRBV15 combines with J gene TRBJ2-7; D perhaps matches TRBD1 (6 bases). The germline CDR1 and CDR2 sequences are LNHNV and YYDKDF (reference sequence). V was clipped by 0 bases and J by 0 bases, with 15 bases between them. The CDR3 loop spans 17 amino acids.

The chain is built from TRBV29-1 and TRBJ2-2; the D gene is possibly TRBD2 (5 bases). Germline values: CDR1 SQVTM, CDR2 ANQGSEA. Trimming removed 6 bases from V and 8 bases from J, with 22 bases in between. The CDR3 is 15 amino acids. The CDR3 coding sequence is TGCAGCGTAGCTTCGCCCCCGGGGAACCCGGGGGAGCTGTTTTTT. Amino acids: CSVASPPGNPGELFF.

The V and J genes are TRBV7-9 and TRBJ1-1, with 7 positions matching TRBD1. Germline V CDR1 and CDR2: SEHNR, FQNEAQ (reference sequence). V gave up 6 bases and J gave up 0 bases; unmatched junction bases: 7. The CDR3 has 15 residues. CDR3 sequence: CASRRQGTLNTEAFF. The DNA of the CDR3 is TGTGCCAGCAGACGACAGGGAACCCTGAACACTGAAGCTTTCTTT.

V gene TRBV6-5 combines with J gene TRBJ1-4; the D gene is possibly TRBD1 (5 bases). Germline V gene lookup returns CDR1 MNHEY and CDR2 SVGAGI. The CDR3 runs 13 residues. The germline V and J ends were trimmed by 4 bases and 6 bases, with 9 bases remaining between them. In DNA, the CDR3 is TGTGCCAGCAGTTCCTGGGGGGATGAAAAACTGTTTTTT. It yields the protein CASSSWGDEKLFF.